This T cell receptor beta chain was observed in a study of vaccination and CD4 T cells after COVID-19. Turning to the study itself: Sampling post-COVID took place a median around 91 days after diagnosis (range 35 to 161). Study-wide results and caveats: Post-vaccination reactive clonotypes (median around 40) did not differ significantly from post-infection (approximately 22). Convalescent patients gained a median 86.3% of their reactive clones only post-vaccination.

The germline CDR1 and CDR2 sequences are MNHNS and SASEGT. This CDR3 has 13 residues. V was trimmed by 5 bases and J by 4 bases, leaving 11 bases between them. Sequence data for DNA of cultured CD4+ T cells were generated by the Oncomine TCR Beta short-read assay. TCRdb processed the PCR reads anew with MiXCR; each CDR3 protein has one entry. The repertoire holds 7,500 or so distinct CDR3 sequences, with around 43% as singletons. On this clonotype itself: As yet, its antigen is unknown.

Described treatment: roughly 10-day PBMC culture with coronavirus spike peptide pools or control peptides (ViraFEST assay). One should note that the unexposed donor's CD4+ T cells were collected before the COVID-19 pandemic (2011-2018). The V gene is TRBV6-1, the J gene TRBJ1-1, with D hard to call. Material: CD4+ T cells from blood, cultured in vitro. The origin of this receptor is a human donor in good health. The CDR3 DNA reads TGTGCCAGCAGTATCACGCACGGCACTGAAGCTTTCTTT. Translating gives CASSITHGTEAFF.